Listed below are T cell receptor beta chains from one sample, sequenced in a study of OX40 agonist ivuxolimab in advanced cancers. Data came from immunoSEQ multiplex PCR; TCRdb stores just in-frame clones and leaves some out. The sample shows tens of thousands of clones, more than 85% of them seen only once. The sequenced sample was CD4+ or CD8+ T cells sorted from blood, obtained in a trial of the OX40 agonist ivuxolimab. These receptors were taken from an adult with an advanced solid tumor such as melanoma, head and neck, liver or kidney cancer. Both conserved end residues are trimmed from each CDR3. D genes are given only for firm matches.

d_gene | v_gene | CDR3aa
TRBD1 | TRBV9 | ASSAGGSTNEKLF
NA | TRBV23-1 | ASSQSPAYQPQH
TRBD1 | TRBV4-1 | ASSQRTGEWGYT
TRBD2 | TRBV5-4 | ASSTALAGEQY
NA | TRBV7-3 | ASSSVGRGHTGELF
NA | TRBV29-1 | SVVLLEAF
NA | TRBV28 | ASSLRPPRGQETQY
NA | TRBV11-2 | ASTRGRDTQY
NA | TRBV11-3 | ASSLGDGCLFNQPQH
TRBD1 | TRBV10-3 | ATDAGTGYETQY
NA | TRBV10-3 | AIRWGVGSYEQY
TRBD2 | TRBV6-4 | ASSDSETSGRLSEQF
NA | TRBV7-6 | ASSSNGGEGPLYEQY
NA | TRBV5-1 | ASSLLGYNEQF
TRBD1 | TRBV11-2 | ASSDRDSTYEQY
TRBD2 | TRBV7-6 | ASSLGPWERGRSGELF
NA | TRBV9 | ASSGGAQSSYEQY
TRBD2 | TRBV13 | ASSGGLAVYNEQF
NA | TRBV6-5 | ASSYGGAVYEQY
NA | TRBV6-6 | ASSPPGLAETQY
NA | TRBV25-1 | ASSVYENTEAF
TRBD2 | TRBV13 | ASSLGHGTSGTSSYEQY
NA | TRBV27 | ASSRGQGGETQY
NA | TRBV27 | ASSISGTYNEQF
NA | TRBV5-4 | ASSFRGNQPQH
NA | TRBV6-5 | ASSYSGQPNEQY
NA | TRBV4-3 | ASSQGGASGELF
NA | TRBV2 | ASSDTPGRAEAF
NA | TRBV9 | ASSPGIGYGYEQY
TRBD2 | TRBV27 | ASSSLAGGPSGELF
TRBD1 | TRBV7-2 | ASSSRDSSYEQY
NA | TRBV6-5 | ASSYSVSSRDTQY